What follows are 20 T cell receptor beta chains derived from one specimen sequenced in a study of T-cell reconstitution after alpha-beta-depleted transplantation in children. This sample's TCRbeta library carried unique molecular identifier barcodes. TCRdb re-called the PCR reads with MiXCR, one entry per CDR3 protein. Here the sample spans around 450,000 distinct CDR3 sequences, around 46% being singletons. Sequencing was performed on PBMCs, taken before TCRalphabeta/CD19-depleted stem cell transplant. These receptors originate from a girl aged 2-10 years with aplastic anemia, due to receive a stem cell transplant.

In this sample, this clonotype turned up many times. The V call is TRBV6-5, the J call TRBJ2-7, with 9 positions matching TRBD1. Germline CDR1 and CDR2: MNHEY and SVGAGI. This CDR3 has 19 residues. The J segment lost 4 bases and the V segment lost 4 bases, leaving 20 bases of the junction unmatched. CDR3 sequence (DNA): TGTGCCAGCAGTTTAACAGTTAGACAGGGGGTATTCCATAAGTACGAGCAGTACTTC. Translating it yields CASSLTVRQGVFHKYEQYF.

V gene TRBV20-1 combines with J gene TRBJ2-2; TRBD2 aligns across 9 bases. The CDR3 contains 18 residues. With 2 bases clipped from V and 5 bases from J, the junction kept 15 bases outside the gene matches. CDR1 is DFQATT and CDR2 is SNEGSKA in the germline V gene (reference sequence). Here the CDR3 DNA reads TGCAGTGCTAGACCCTGGGGACTTAGCGGGAGTATGACCGGGGAGCTGTTTTTT. Residues: CSARPWGLSGSMTGELFF.

There are a few counts of this clonotype. The chain links TRBV6-5 to TRBJ1-1; 11 positions match TRBD1. The CDR3 has 12 residues. V dropped 8 bases and J dropped 5; count of bases not matched to a gene: 1. Germline V CDR1 and CDR2: MNHEY, SVGAGI. The CDR3 spells CASWDRGTEAFF. DNA of the CDR3: TGTGCCAGCTGGGACAGGGGGACTGAAGCTTTCTTT.

This clonotype showed up just a few times. This chain joins TRBV4-1 and TRBJ2-1; D unclear. The CDR3 is 14 residues long. Per germline, CDR1 MGHRA and CDR2 YSYEKL. The V end lost 1 base, the J end lost 10 bases, and 14 bases lay between the germline ends. The CDR3 sequence: CASSQAVIALEQFF. CDR3 in DNA: TGCGCCAGCAGCCAAGCGGTGATAGCTTTAGAGCAGTTCTTC.

The V call is TRBV20-1, the J call TRBJ2-5, with a weak D call TRBD2 (7 bases). Germline CDR1 DFQATT, CDR2 SNEGSKA (reference sequence). With 1 base removed from V and 5 bases from J, the gap between germline ends came to 17 bases. CDR3 length equals 15 residues. The CDR3 bases are TGCAGTGCTAGAGTTGGGGGGGCATTGGGGGAGACCCAGTACTTC. It is translated as CSARVGGALGETQYF.

The J gene is TRBJ2-7, the V gene TRBV7-9, with TRBD1 matching over 9 bases. J lost 2 bases, V lost 1 base, and 3 bases had no gene match. CDR1 is SEHNR, CDR2 FQNEAQ, per germline (reference sequence). The CDR3 runs to 15 residues. The CDR3 sequence is CASSLGQGVTYEQYF. CDR3 nucleotide sequence: TGTGCCAGCAGCTTAGGACAGGGGGTAACCTACGAGCAGTACTTC.

This chain joins TRBV27 and TRBJ2-1, with TRBD2 as a possible D gene (5 bases). From germline, CDR1 is MNHEY and CDR2 SMNVEV (reference sequence). The V end was cut by 4 bases, the J end by 8 bases, with 18 bases between. CDR3 size: 15 residues. In DNA form, the CDR3 reads TGTGCCAGCAGTTGGTCTAGCTCCCCTATCGATGAGCAGTTCTTC. This gives the protein CASSWSSSPIDEQFF.

This clonotype has a handful of counts. This rearrangement joins TRBV20-1 to TRBJ1-3; 11 positions match TRBD1. This CDR3 is built from 16 residues. V lost 6 bases to trimming and J lost 0 bases; unmatched junction nucleotides: 7. Germline V gene lookup returns CDR1 DFQATT and CDR2 SNEGSKA (reference sequence). The CDR3 sequence: CSAWRGQGDSGNTIYF. Written as DNA, the CDR3 is TGCAGTGCCTGGAGGGGACAGGGGGACTCTGGAAACACCATATATTTT.

CDR3 loop: CASSLDFGELFF. The DNA of the CDR3 is TGCGCCAGCAGCTTGGATTTCGGGGAGCTGTTTTTT. The V and J genes are TRBV5-1 and TRBJ2-2; D remains unclear. Trimming pared 0 bases from V and 7 bases from J, leaving 4 bases between. Germline V lookup: CDR1 SGHRS, CDR2 YFSETQ. The CDR3 is made up of 12 amino acids.

The rearrangement uses TRBV7-9 and TRBJ1-5; the D is unclear. Between the trimmed V and J ends, which lost 5 bases and 4 bases, there was a span of 6 bases. Germline V gives CDR1 SEHNR, CDR2 FQNEAQ (reference sequence). The CDR3 sequence is 12 residues long. CDR3 loop: CASSPRNQPQHF. CDR3 coding DNA: TGTGCCAGCAGCCCGCGGAATCAGCCCCAGCATTTT.

The genes are TRBV7-3 and TRBJ2-1, with TRBD2 as a possible D gene (5 bases). In germline, CDR1 is SGHTA, CDR2 FQGTGA. The CDR3 totals 14 residues. The V end was cut by 5 bases, the J end by 8 bases, with 16 bases between. The CDR3 protein is CASSPLGSGDEQFF. CDR3 nucleotides: TGTGCCAGCAGCCCGCTAGGGAGTGGCGATGAGCAGTTCTTC.

J is TRBJ2-7 and V is TRBV3-1; 10 positions match TRBD1. Losses at the gene ends were 5 bases for V and 3 bases for J; bases not matched to a gene: 10. Germline CDR1 reads LGHDT; CDR2 reads YNNKEL (reference sequence). The CDR3 is made up of 16 amino acids. CDR3 coding DNA: TGTGCCAGCAGCTCTACCGGGACAGGGGAAAACTACGAGCAGTACTTC. It codes for CASSSTGTGENYEQYF.

Many counts were recorded for this clonotype. V and J are TRBV15 and TRBJ2-7; 8 bases agree with TRBD2. J was trimmed by 0 bases and V by 0 bases; bases with no gene match: 4. This CDR3 has 16 amino acids. The germline V gene has CDR1 LNHNV and CDR2 YYDKDF (reference sequence). The CDR3 sequence: CATSREAGALSYEQYF. Written as DNA, the CDR3 is TGTGCCACCAGCAGAGAAGCGGGAGCTCTCTCCTACGAGCAGTACTTC.

This clonotype was seen a handful of times. The chain combines TRBV5-1 with TRBJ2-1; 12 nucleotides agree with TRBD2. The V segment lost 1 base and the J segment 10 bases; nucleotides outside the gene matches: 3. The CDR3 extends over 14 amino acids. Germline V gene sequence: CDR1 SGHRS, CDR2 YFSETQ. The CDR3 loop reads CASSLWLAGGEQFF. The CDR3 DNA is TGCGCCAGCAGCTTGTGGCTAGCGGGAGGGGAGCAGTTCTTC. Combining the CDR3 with reference TRBV5-1 and TRBJ2-1 gives the whole variable domain KAGVTQTPRYLIKTRGQQVTLSCSPISGHRSVSWYQQTPGQGLQFLFEYFSETQRNKGNFPGRFSGRQFSNSRSEMNVSTLELGDSALYLCASSLWLAGGEQFFGPGTRLTVL.

This clonotype showed up just a few times. The chain employs TRBV20-1 and TRBJ1-5; tentatively, D is TRBD1 (6 bases). Trimming took 6 bases from V and 0 from J, leaving 18 bases between them. The CDR3 is 16 amino acids. CDR1 and CDR2 from the germline V gene are DFQATT and SNEGSKA (reference sequence). The CDR3 spells CSAKPDSSYSNQPQHF. The CDR3 nucleotides are TGCAGTGCCAAACCGGACAGTTCTTATAGCAATCAGCCCCAGCATTTT.

The chain joins TRBV10-3 to TRBJ1-4, with a weak D call TRBD1 (5 bases). CDR1 ENHRY and CDR2 SYGVKD come from the germline V gene. V gave up 5 bases and J gave up 0 bases, with 10 bases separating them. This CDR3 spans 15 amino acids. As DNA, the CDR3 is TGTGCCATCAGTCCGGACATCGCAACTAATGAAAAACTGTTTTTT. It yields the protein CAISPDIATNEKLFF.

The chain has TRBV20-1 and TRBJ1-6; D remains ambiguous. The CDR3 covers 14 residues. Trimming stripped 3 bases from V and 0 bases from J, with 6 bases between. Germline values: CDR1 DFQATT, CDR2 SNEGSKA (reference sequence). This CDR3 reads CSARDFSYNSPLHF. CDR3 DNA: TGCAGTGCTAGGGACTTCTCCTATAATTCACCCCTCCACTTT.

V is TRBV5-1 and J is TRBJ2-2; 7 nucleotides align to TRBD1. Germline CDR1 reads SGHRS; CDR2 reads YFSETQ. V trimming: 2 bases; J trimming: 3 bases; junction bases outside the gene matches: 4. CDR3 length: 15 amino acids. The CDR3, as DNA: TGCGCCAGCAGCTTCCCAGGGGGAGACACCGGGGAGCTGTTTTTT. Translation gives CASSFPGGDTGELFF. The whole variable domain, filled in from reference TRBV5-1 and TRBJ2-2, reads KAGVTQTPRYLIKTRGQQVTLSCSPISGHRSVSWYQQTPGQGLQFLFEYFSETQRNKGNFPGRFSGRQFSNSRSEMNVSTLELGDSALYLCASSFPGGDTGELFFGEGSRLTVL.

This sequence joins TRBV12-3 or TRBV12-4 and TRBJ2-1; 8 bases map to TRBD2. Losses at the gene ends were 2 bases for V and 12 bases for J; bases not matched to a gene: 6. The length of the CDR3 is 13 residues. In nucleotides, the CDR3 is TGTGCCAGCAGTTTAAAAGCGGGAGATGGGCAGTTCTTC. It translates to CASSLKAGDGQFF.

CDR3 DNA: TGTGCCAGCAGCGAAAATGGGCAGGAAGTATCGGGCCAGTACTTC. Amino acid sequence: CASSENGQEVSGQYF. This rearrangement joins TRBV7-9 to TRBJ2-5; D is undetermined. The ends were cut back, 5 bases at V and 10 bases at J, with 23 bases in the middle. The CDR3 totals 15 residues. The germline V gene has CDR1 SEHNR and CDR2 FQNEAQ (reference sequence).